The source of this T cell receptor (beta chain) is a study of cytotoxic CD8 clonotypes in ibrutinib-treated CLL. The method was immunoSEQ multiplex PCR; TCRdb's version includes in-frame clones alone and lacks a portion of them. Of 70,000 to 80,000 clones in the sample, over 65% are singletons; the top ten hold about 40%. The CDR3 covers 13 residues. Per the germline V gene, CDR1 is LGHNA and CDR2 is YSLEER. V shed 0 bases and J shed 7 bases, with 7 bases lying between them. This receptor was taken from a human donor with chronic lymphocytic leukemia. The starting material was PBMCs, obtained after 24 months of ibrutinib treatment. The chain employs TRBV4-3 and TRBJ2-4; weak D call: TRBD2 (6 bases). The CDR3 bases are TGCGCCAGCAGCCAAGATCGGGGGAACATTCAGTACTTC. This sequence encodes CASSQDRGNIQYF.